This T cell receptor (beta chain) is from a study of Ad26.COV2.S vaccination and SARS-CoV-2 variants. The CDR3 length is 16 residues. The V gene end was trimmed by 4 bases and the J gene end by 0 bases; junction bases not matched to a gene: 7. CDR1 is SGHRS, CDR2 YFSETQ, per germline. Sample treatment: some 20 received Ad26.COV2.S at low or high dose, single or two shots; roughly 5 received placebo; per-sample allocation not given. The study sampled participants on day 63 after the first vaccine or placebo injection. Libraries were prepared by immunoSEQ multiplex PCR; TCRdb keeps only in-frame clonotypes and omits some of them. This sample has about 350,000 clones; 85% to 90% occur once, and the top ten carry approximately 5%.

The sample was peripheral blood, taken in a trial of Ad26.COV2.S vaccine versus placebo. The sequence was collected from a person aged 18 to 65 who received the Ad26.COV2.S COVID-19 vaccine or a placebo. The chain links TRBV5-1 to TRBJ1-3; 7 bases align to TRBD1. CDR3 region: CASSRGQPSSGNTIYF. The CDR3, as DNA: TGCGCCAGCAGCCGGGGACAGCCATCCTCTGGAAACACCATATATTTT. The full variable domain, its missing parts supplied by reference TRBV5-1 and TRBJ1-3, is KAGVTQTPRYLIKTRGQQVTLSCSPISGHRSVSWYQQTPGQGLQFLFEYFSETQRNKGNFPGRFSGRQFSNSRSEMNVSTLELGDSALYLCASSRGQPSSGNTIYFGEGSWLTVV.